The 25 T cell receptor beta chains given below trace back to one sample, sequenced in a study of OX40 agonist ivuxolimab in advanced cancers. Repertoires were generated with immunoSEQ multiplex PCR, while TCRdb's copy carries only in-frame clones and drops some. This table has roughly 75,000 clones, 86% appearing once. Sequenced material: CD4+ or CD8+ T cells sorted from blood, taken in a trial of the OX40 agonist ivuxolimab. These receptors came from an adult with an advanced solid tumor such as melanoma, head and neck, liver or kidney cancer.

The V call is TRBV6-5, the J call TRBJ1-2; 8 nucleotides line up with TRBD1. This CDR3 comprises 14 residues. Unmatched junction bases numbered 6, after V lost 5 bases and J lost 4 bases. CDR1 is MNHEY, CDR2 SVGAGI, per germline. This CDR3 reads CASSPTGGIYGYTF. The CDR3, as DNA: TGTGCCAGCAGTCCCACAGGGGGGATCTATGGCTACACCTTC.

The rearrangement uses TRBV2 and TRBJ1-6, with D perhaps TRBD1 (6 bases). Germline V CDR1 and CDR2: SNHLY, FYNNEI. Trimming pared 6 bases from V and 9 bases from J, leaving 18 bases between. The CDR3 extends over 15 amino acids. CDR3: CASRGQSGDSSPLHF. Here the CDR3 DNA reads TGTGCCAGCAGAGGACAGTCCGGGGATAGTTCACCCCTCCACTTT.

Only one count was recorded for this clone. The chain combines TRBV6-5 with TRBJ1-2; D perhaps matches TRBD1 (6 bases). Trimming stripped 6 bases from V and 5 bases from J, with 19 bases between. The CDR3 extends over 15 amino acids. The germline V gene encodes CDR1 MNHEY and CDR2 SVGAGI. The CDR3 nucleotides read TGTGCCAGCAGCCTAACCCCCAGGGGCGGGTATGGCTACACCTTC. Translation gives CASSLTPRGGYGYTF.

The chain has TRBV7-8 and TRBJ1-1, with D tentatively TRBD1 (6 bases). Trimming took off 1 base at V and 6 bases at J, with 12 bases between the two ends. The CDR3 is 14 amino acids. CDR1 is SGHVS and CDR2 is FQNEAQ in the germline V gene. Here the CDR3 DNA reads TGTGCCAGCAGCTTAGTGGAGGGGGTCGCTGAAGCTTTCTTT. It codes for CASSLVEGVAEAFF.

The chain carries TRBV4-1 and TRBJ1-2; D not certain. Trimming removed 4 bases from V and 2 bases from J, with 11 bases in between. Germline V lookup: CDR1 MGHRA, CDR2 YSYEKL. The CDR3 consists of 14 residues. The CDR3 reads CASSLGPGNYGYTF. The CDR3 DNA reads TGCGCCAGCAGCCTTGGGCCTGGGAACTATGGCTACACCTTC.

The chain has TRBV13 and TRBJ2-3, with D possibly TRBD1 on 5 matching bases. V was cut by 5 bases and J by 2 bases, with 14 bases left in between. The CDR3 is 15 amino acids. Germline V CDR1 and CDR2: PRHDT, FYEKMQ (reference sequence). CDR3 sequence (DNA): TGTGCCAGCAGCCGGACACCCTTATACACAGATACGCAGTATTTT. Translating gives CASSRTPLYTDTQYF.

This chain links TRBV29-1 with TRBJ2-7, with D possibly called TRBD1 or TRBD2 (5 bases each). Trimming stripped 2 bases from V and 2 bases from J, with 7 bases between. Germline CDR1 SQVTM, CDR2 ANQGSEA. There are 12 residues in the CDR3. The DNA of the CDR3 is TGCAGCGTTGAACAGGGAGCCTACGAGCAGTACTTC. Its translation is CSVEQGAYEQYF.

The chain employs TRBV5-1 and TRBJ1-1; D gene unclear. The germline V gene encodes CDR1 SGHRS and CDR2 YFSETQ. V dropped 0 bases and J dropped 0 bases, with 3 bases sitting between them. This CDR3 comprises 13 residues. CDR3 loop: CASSLGLNTEAFF. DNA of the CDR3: TGCGCCAGCAGCTTGGGACTGAACACTGAAGCTTTCTTT.

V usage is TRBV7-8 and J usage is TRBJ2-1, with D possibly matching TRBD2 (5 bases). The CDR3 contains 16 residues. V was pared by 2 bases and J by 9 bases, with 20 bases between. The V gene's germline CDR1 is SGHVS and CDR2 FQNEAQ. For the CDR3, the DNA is TGTGCCAGCAGCTTACGTGAGCCCAACCGGGGTGGTGAGCAGTTCTTC. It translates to CASSLREPNRGGEQFF.

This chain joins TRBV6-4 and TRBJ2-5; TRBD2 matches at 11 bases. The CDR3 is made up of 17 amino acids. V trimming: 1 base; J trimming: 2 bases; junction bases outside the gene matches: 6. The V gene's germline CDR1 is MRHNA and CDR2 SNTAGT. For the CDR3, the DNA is TGTGCCAGCAGTGACTACGGGACTAGCGGCAATCAAGAGACCCAGTACTTC. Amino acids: CASSDYGTSGNQETQYF.

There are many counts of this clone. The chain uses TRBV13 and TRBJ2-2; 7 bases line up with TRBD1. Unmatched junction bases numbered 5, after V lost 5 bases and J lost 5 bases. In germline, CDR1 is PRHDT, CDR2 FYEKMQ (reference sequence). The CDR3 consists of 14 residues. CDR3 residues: CASSIDRVTGELFF. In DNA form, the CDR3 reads TGTGCCAGCAGCATAGACAGGGTAACCGGGGAGCTGTTTTTT.

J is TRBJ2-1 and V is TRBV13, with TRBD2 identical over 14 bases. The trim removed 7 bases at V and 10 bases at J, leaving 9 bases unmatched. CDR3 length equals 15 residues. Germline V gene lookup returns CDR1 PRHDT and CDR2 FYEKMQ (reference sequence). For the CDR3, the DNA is TGTGCCAGCACCTTGACTAGCGGGGGGGTAGTCGAGCAGTTCTTC. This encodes CASTLTSGGVVEQFF.

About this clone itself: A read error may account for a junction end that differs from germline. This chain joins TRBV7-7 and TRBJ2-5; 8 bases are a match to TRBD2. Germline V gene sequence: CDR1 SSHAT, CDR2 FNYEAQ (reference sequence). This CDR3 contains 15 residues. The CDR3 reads CASSFSTSGQETQYF. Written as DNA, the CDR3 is TGTGCTAGCAGCTTCTCAACTAGCGGCCAAGAGACCCAGTACTTC. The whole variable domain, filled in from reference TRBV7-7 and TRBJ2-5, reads GAGVSQSPRYKVTKRGQDVTLRCDPISSHATLYWYQQALGQGPEFLTYFNYEAQPDKSGLPSDRFSAERPEGSISTLTIQRTEQRDSAMYRCASSFSTSGQETQYFGPGTRLLVL.

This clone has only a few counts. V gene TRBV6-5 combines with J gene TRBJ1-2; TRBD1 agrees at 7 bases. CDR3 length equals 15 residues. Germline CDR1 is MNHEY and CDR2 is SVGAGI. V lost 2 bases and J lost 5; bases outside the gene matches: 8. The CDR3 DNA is TGTGCCAGCAGTTACGCTCAGGGGGGGGAGTATGGCTACACCTTC. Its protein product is CASSYAQGGEYGYTF.

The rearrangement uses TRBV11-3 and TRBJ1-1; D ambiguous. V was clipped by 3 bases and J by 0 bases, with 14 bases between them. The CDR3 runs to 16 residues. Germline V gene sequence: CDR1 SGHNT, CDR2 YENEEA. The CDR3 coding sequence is TGTGCCAGCAGCTTTTCATCTCCAGGCATGAACACTGAAGCTTTCTTT. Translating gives CASSFSSPGMNTEAFF.

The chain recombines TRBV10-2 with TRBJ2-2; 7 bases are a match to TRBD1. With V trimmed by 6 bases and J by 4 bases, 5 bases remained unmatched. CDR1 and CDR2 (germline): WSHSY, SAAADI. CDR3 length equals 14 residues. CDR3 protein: CASRERGPTGELFF. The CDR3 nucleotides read TGCGCCAGCAGAGAAAGGGGGCCCACCGGGGAGCTGTTTTTT.

The CDR3 protein is CASSTPTGPKNIQYF. The CDR3 DNA is TGTGCCAGCAGTACCCCGACAGGACCCAAAAACATTCAGTACTTC. V and J are TRBV6-5 and TRBJ2-4; perhaps TRBD1 as D (6 bases). Per germline, CDR1 MNHEY and CDR2 SVGAGI. This CDR3 is built from 15 residues. V shed 5 bases and J shed 2 bases, with 13 bases lying between them.

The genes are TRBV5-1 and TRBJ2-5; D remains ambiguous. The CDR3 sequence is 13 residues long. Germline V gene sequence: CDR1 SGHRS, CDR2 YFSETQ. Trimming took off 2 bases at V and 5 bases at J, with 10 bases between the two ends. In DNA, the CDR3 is TGCGCCAGCAGCTTAGGCAACGTCGAGACCCAGTACTTC. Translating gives CASSLGNVETQYF.

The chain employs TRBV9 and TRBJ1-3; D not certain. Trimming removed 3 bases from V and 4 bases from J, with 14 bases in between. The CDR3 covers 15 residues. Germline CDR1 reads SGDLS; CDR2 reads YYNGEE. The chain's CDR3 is CASSAKLEGGNTIYF. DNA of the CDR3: TGTGCCAGCAGCGCCAAGCTGGAGGGAGGAAACACCATATATTTT.

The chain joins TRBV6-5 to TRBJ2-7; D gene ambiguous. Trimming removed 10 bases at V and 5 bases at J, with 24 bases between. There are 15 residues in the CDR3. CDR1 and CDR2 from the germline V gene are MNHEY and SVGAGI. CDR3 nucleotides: TGTGCCACCATGCCGATTAGCCGCTTGGGGAACGAGCAGTACTTC. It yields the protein CATMPISRLGNEQYF.

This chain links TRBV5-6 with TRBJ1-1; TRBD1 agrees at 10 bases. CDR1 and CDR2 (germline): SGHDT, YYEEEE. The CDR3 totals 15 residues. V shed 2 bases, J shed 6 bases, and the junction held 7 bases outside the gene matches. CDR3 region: CASSFTGTGVAEAFF. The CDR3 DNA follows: TGTGCCAGCAGCTTCACCGGGACAGGGGTCGCTGAAGCTTTCTTT.

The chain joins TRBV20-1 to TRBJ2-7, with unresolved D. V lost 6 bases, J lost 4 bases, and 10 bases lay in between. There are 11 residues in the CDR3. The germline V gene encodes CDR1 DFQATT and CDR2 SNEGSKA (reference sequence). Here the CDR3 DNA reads TGCAGTGCCGAGTGGGTGTACGAGCAGTACTTC. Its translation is CSAEWVYEQYF.

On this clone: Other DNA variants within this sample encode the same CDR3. CDR3 protein: CAWDPGLAGGPGELFF. CDR3 DNA sequence: TGTGCCTGGGACCCAGGACTAGCGGGAGGGCCTGGGGAGCTGTTTTTT. The rearrangement links TRBV30 to TRBJ2-2, with TRBD2 matching over 15 bases. Trimming at V came to 5 bases and at J to 8 bases, leaving 9 bases not matched to a gene. This CDR3 comprises 16 residues. Germline lookup yields CDR1 GTSNPN and CDR2 SVGIG (reference sequence).

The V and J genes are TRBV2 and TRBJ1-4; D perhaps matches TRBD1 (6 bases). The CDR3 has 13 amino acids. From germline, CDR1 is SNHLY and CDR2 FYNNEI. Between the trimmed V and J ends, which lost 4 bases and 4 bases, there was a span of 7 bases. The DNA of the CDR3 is TGTGCCAGCAGTGCCAGGGGTAATGAAAAACTGTTTTTT. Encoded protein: CASSARGNEKLFF.

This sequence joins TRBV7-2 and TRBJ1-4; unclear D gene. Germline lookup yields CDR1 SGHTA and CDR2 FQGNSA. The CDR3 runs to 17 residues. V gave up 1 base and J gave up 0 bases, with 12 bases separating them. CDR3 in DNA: TGTGCCAGCAGCTTAGAGGGCAGAGGTGCAACTAATGAAAAACTGTTTTTT. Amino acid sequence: CASSLEGRGATNEKLFF. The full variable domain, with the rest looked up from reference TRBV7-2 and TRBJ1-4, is GAGVSQSPSNKVTEKGKDVELRCDPISGHTALYWYRQSLGQGLEFLIYFQGNSAPDKSGLPSDRFSAERTGGSVSTLTIQRTQQEDSAVYLCASSLEGRGATNEKLFFGSGTQLSVL.